One sample yielded the 18 T cell receptor beta chains listed below, sequenced in a study of blood T cells in healthy people across ages. The authors ran a second PCR of 7 to 11 cycles using a sample-barcoded 5' primer and a J-beta primer mix. TCRdb recomputed calls from the 5' RACE reads with MiXCR, one row per CDR3 protein. This sample carries 1,300,000 or so distinct CDR3 sequences, approximately 63% of them seen once, and the ten largest clones take 6.5% to 8.5%. Sequencing input: blood. These receptors all come from a man between 18 and 35 years old in good health.

The chain uses TRBV4-3 and TRBJ2-4; 8 nucleotides match TRBD1. The end of the DNA is better explained by TRBJ2-7, so the J call may be wrong. The CDR3 is 17 residues long. In germline, CDR1 is LGHNA, CDR2 YSLEER. The CDR3: CASSQDGVGTGSYEQYF. The CDR3 DNA follows: TGCGCCAGCAGCCAAGATGGTGTTGGGACAGGCTCCTACGAGCAGTACTTC.

This sequence joins TRBV3-1 and TRBJ2-1, with TRBD2 as a possible D gene (5 bases). The CDR3 spans 16 residues. The germline CDR1 and CDR2 sequences are LGHDT and YNNKEL (reference sequence). V was pared by 7 bases and J by 3 bases, with 19 bases between. This chain's CDR3 is CASTRMSGGGYNEQFF. The CDR3 nucleotides are TGTGCCAGCACCCGGATGAGCGGAGGTGGCTACAATGAGCAGTTCTTC.

The chain couples TRBV20-1 to TRBJ2-5; perhaps TRBD2 as D (5 bases). V was shortened by 1 base and J by 0 bases, with 9 bases between the two germline ends. CDR3 length equals 14 residues. Per germline, CDR1 DFQATT and CDR2 SNEGSKA (reference sequence). The CDR3 DNA reads as TGCAGTGCTAGAGGGCCGGGGTACCAAGAGACCCAGTACTTC. Protein product: CSARGPGYQETQYF.

The chain links TRBV4-3 to TRBJ2-1, with a weak D call TRBD2 (6 bases). Germline CDR1 LGHNA, CDR2 YSLEER. V lost 3 bases to trimming and J lost 5 bases, with 11 bases between them. The CDR3 length is 14 residues. CDR3 sequence reads: CASSQSGSNNEQFF. The DNA for the CDR3 is TGCGCCAGCAGCCAGTCCGGGAGCAACAATGAGCAGTTCTTC.

The chain employs TRBV4-2 and TRBJ2-7, with D perhaps being TRBD1 or TRBD2 (5 bases each). V was cut by 5 bases and J by 2 bases, with 13 bases left in between. The CDR3 contains 14 residues. Per germline, CDR1 LGHNA and CDR2 YNFKEQ. CDR3 nucleotides: TGTGCCAGCAGCGTACCGGGACGGCCCTACGAGCAGTACTTC. Translation gives CASSVPGRPYEQYF.

This chain joins TRBV15 and TRBJ2-7; tentatively, D is TRBD1 (6 bases). TRBJ2-5 matches the DNA end more closely, so the J call is doubtful. Germline lookup yields CDR1 LNHNV and CDR2 YYDKDF (reference sequence). The CDR3 runs 14 residues. CDR3 sequence: CATSEQGTMETQYF. The CDR3 nucleotides are TGTGCCACCAGCGAACAGGGTACGATGGAGACCCAGTACTTC.

The chain recombines TRBV5-5 with TRBJ2-7; a possible D gene is TRBD1 (6 bases). The CDR3 covers 14 residues. Trimming took off 4 bases at V and 5 bases at J, with 16 bases between the two ends. CDR1 and CDR2 (germline): SGHKS, YYEKEE (reference sequence). The CDR3 reads CASSRSRDTDEQYF. CDR3 DNA: TGTGCCAGCAGCCGGTCCCGGGACACGGACGAGCAGTACTTC.

This sequence joins TRBV7-2 and TRBJ1-4; TRBD1 might be the D (5 bases). Germline CDR1 and CDR2: SGHTA and FQGNSA. The V end was cut by 5 bases, the J end by 8 bases, with 15 bases between. This CDR3 has 14 residues. The CDR3, as DNA: TGTGCCAGCAGCGTCGTGGCAGGGCACGAAAAACTGTTTTTT. Amino acids: CASSVVAGHEKLFF. The full variable domain, completed using reference TRBV7-2 and TRBJ1-4, is GAGVSQSPSNKVTEKGKDVELRCDPISGHTALYWYRQSLGQGLEFLIYFQGNSAPDKSGLPSDRFSAERTGGSVSTLTIQRTQQEDSAVYLCASSVVAGHEKLFFGSGTQLSVL.

This clonotype was seen a single time. This chain uses TRBV11-1 with TRBJ1-2; D not certain. The CDR3 contains 13 residues. V shed 4 bases and J shed 3 bases, with 9 bases lying between them. Germline values: CDR1 SGHAT, CDR2 FQDESV (reference sequence). For the CDR3, the DNA is TGTGCCAGCAGCTACTCCGGGTACTATGGCTACACCTTC. Encoded protein: CASSYSGYYGYTF.

This clonotype was seen a handful of times. This rearrangement joins TRBV4-3 to TRBJ2-3; no definite D call. V lost 0 bases and J lost 4, with 8 bases in between. CDR1 and CDR2 from the germline V gene are LGHNA and YSLEER. The CDR3 loop spans 14 amino acids. The CDR3 sequence: CASSQDSDADTQYF. The CDR3 DNA follows: TGCGCCAGCAGCCAAGATTCGGACGCAGATACGCAGTATTTT.

The table lists this clonotype with a few counts. The rearrangement links TRBV20-1 to TRBJ1-1; D unclear. The CDR3 is made up of 16 amino acids. Germline CDR1 DFQATT, CDR2 SNEGSKA (reference sequence). V lost 0 bases and J lost 7, with 21 bases in between. The CDR3 region is CSARDLEGLSHNEAFF. The CDR3 DNA follows: TGCAGTGCTAGAGATTTGGAGGGTTTATCCCACAATGAAGCTTTCTTT.

The DNA for the CDR3 is TGCAGTGCTAGGCCTAGCGGGGTCCCGGATACGCAGTATTTT. Protein: CSARPSGVPDTQYF. This chain uses TRBV20-1 with TRBJ2-3, with 9 bases that match TRBD2. J was trimmed by 6 bases and V by 3 bases; bases with no gene match: 7. Germline CDR1 reads DFQATT; CDR2 reads SNEGSKA (reference sequence). The CDR3 sequence is 14 residues long.

This clonotype was detected only a few times. CDR3 amino acids: CSVVIAGETQYF. For the CDR3, the DNA is TGCAGCGTTGTGATAGCGGGAGAGACCCAGTACTTC. The V call is TRBV29-1, the J call TRBJ2-5, with 7 bases that match TRBD2. CDR3 length: 12 residues. Germline lookup yields CDR1 SQVTM and CDR2 ANQGSEA. Losses at the gene ends were 4 bases for V and 4 bases for J; bases not matched to a gene: 3.

This chain links TRBV27 with TRBJ2-1, with 15 positions matching TRBD2. Unmatched junction bases numbered 3, after V lost 2 bases and J lost 1 base. CDR1 and CDR2 from the germline V gene are MNHEY and SMNVEV (reference sequence). This CDR3 spans 18 amino acids. The CDR3 DNA follows: TGTGCCAGCAGTTTAAGGACTAGCGGGAGGGCGTCCTACAATGAGCAGTTCTTC. It specifies CASSLRTSGRASYNEQFF.

This chain uses TRBV9 with TRBJ2-7; D is unclear. Near its end, the DNA agrees better with TRBJ2-5, so the J call may be wrong. The germline CDR1 and CDR2 sequences are SGDLS and YYNGEE. This CDR3 contains 16 residues. The CDR3 nucleotides read TGTGCCAGCAGCGTAGAGGACGGGCCTATCCAAGAGACCCAGTACTTC. It encodes CASSVEDGPIQETQYF.

This clonotype was recorded once. CDR3 DNA sequence: TGTGCCAGCAGTGATGGGCTAGCGGGGATCGTCTCCTACAATGAGCAGTTCTTC. Amino acid sequence: CASSDGLAGIVSYNEQFF. This rearrangement joins TRBV2 to TRBJ2-1; 9 bases agree with TRBD2. CDR3 length: 18 residues. With V trimmed by 3 bases and J by 0 bases, 9 bases remained unmatched. The germline V gene has CDR1 SNHLY and CDR2 FYNNEI.

This clonotype was seen once. The chain joins TRBV11-1 to TRBJ2-1, with TRBD2 as a possible D gene (6 bases). Germline V gene lookup returns CDR1 SGHAT and CDR2 FQDESV (reference sequence). The CDR3 extends over 14 amino acids. V lost 7 bases, J lost 2 bases, and 12 bases lay in between. DNA for the CDR3: TGTGCCAGCAAAGGGGAGGCGACCTACAATGAGCAGTTCTTC. As protein: CASKGEATYNEQFF. The entire variable domain, with the rest obtained from reference TRBV11-1 and TRBJ2-1, is as follows: EAEVAQSPRYKITEKSQAVAFWCDPISGHATLYWYRQILGQGPELLVQFQDESVVDDSQLPKDRFSAERLKGVDSTLKIQPAELGDSAMYLCASKGEATYNEQFFGPGTRLTVL.

For the CDR3, the DNA is TGTGCCAGCAGTGCCTCGGGTAGCTACACAGATACGCAGTATTTT. Its translation is CASSASGSYTDTQYF. V and J are TRBV6-5 and TRBJ2-3; no definite D call. The CDR3 covers 15 residues. V lost 5 bases, J lost 2 bases, and 14 bases lay in between. The V gene's germline CDR1 is MNHEY and CDR2 SVGAGI.